This T cell receptor beta chain derives from a study of blood T cell repertoires in COVID-19. The wider study: Sites across the United States, Italy and Spain contributed samples from acute and convalescent COVID-19.

The cohort comprised adults aged about 18 to 100 years residing in about two dozen US areas. Among Cohort 3 donors, those recovered had two negative PCRs, clearance, or symptom resolution. Original analysis: Amplified reference gene primers provided the basis for estimating nucleated cell counts. Only in-frame clones appear in the TCRdb table, and some are missing; sequencing was by immunoSEQ multiplex PCR. That table gives V, J and clone size, and the DNA gave D and trimming. Of about 270,000 clones detected, roughly 86% appear once; the ten largest clones hold approximately 1%. The sample holds a few counts of this clone. This CDR3 has 12 amino acids. Trimming left V 3 bases short and J 4 bases short, with 7 bases between. The germline CDR1 and CDR2 sequences are SGHNT and YYREEE (reference sequence).

Sequencing used PBMCs or T cells enriched from blood (not recorded which). The clonotype originates from a woman in her twenties or thirties who had recovered from COVID-19. The V and J genes are TRBV5-4 and TRBJ1-2; D remains ambiguous. The CDR3 DNA is TGTGCCAGCAGCTATGACACCTATGGCTACACCTTC. It yields the protein CASSYDTYGYTF.